The T cell receptor beta chain described here comes from a study of T cell repertoires in cytomegalovirus infection. Background on the study: Carrying CMV and the relevant HLA type showed in public TCR beta signatures.

TCRdb passed the reads through MiXCR, listing each CDR3 protein once. The data contain about 180,000 distinct CDR3 sequences, about 15% of them singletons. This clonotype was seen ten or more times. Its antigen is undetermined. General observations from the study: Accumulated public TCR beta family frequency recognized individuals carrying CMV together with the relevant HLA. In two of eight donors, the top clonotype was HLA-C-restricted CMV-specific.

Germline values: CDR1 SGHAT, CDR2 FQNNGV. CDR3 length: 14 residues. With 5 bases clipped from V and 10 bases from J, the junction kept 7 bases outside the gene matches. The chain combines TRBV11-2 with TRBJ2-1; TRBD2 matches 11 bases. This clonotype was obtained from a human donor in good health (CMV status not recorded). Some clones in this sample may be carry-over from other donors' samples. The sequencing sample was made of PBMCs. The CDR3 region is CASSDSGGAGEQFF. For the CDR3, the DNA is TGTGCCAGCAGCGATAGCGGGGGGGCTGGGGAGCAGTTCTTC.